A single sample gave rise to the 18 T cell receptor beta chains below, sequenced in a study of blood T cell repertoires in COVID-19. Here immunoSEQ multiplex PCR was the method, and the copy in TCRdb shows in-frame clones only, minus some. The table records about 320,000 clones, about 85% of them present only once. Sequencing was performed on PBMCs or T cells enriched from blood (not recorded which). The receptors stem from a woman in her twenties or thirties who had recovered from COVID-19.

V gene TRBV27 combines with J gene TRBJ1-2, with 7 bases identical to TRBD1. The CDR3 is made up of 13 amino acids. Trimming removed 5 bases from V and 8 bases from J; junction bases left unmatched: 8. In germline, CDR1 is MNHEY, CDR2 SMNVEV (reference sequence). This CDR3 reads CASSPRQGRGYTF. The CDR3 region has the DNA TGTGCCAGCAGTCCCAGACAGGGTCGAGGCTACACCTTC.

V is TRBV3-1 (or the pseudogene TRBV3-2) and J is TRBJ1-6, with a weak D call TRBD1 (5 bases). Germline V gene sequence: CDR1 LGHDT, CDR2 YNNKEL (reference sequence). Trimming removed 6 bases at V and 9 bases at J, with 18 bases between. The CDR3 length is 15 residues. CDR3 protein: CASSLAGQGLSPLHF. The DNA of the CDR3 is TGTGCCAGCAGTCTTGCCGGGCAGGGCCTTTCACCCCTCCACTTT.

The chain links TRBV4-2 to TRBJ1-2, with no clear D. Germline V gene sequence: CDR1 LGHNA, CDR2 YNFKEQ. The CDR3 is 13 amino acids. Deletions cut 0 bases from V and 8 bases from J, with 10 bases between. The CDR3 coding sequence is TGTGCCAGCAGCCAAGATCAGGTCTTAGGCTACACCTTC. Protein product: CASSQDQVLGYTF.

The rearrangement uses TRBV7-9 and TRBJ1-2, with TRBD1 as a possible D gene (5 bases). CDR1 and CDR2 (germline): SEHNR, FQNEAQ (reference sequence). V lost 2 bases and J 0 bases, leaving 10 bases between the germline ends. This CDR3 is built from 15 residues. DNA of the CDR3: TGTGCCAGCAGCTTATCGACCAGGGCTAACTATGGCTACACCTTC. Translating it yields CASSLSTRANYGYTF.

The J gene is TRBJ2-1, the V gene TRBV28; no definite D call. Between the trimmed V and J ends, which lost 5 bases and 4 bases, there was a span of 6 bases. Germline CDR1 and CDR2: MDHEN and SYDVKM. This CDR3 contains 12 residues. The CDR3 DNA follows: TGTGCCAGCAGTCCCGTTTACAATGAGCAGTTCTTC. Encoded protein: CASSPVYNEQFF.

The chain has TRBV3-1 (or the pseudogene TRBV3-2) and TRBJ2-2; TRBD2 might be the D (5 bases). The germline gives CDR1 LGHDT, CDR2 YNNKEL (reference sequence). The CDR3 runs 15 residues. The V end was cut by 1 base, the J end by 4 bases, with 10 bases between. CDR3 in DNA: TGTGCCAGCAGCCAAGTTGAGGGAATCACCGGGGAGCTGTTTTTT. Translating gives CASSQVEGITGELFF.

The gene calls are TRBV19 and TRBJ1-5; tentatively, D is TRBD1 (5 bases). Germline V gene sequence: CDR1 LNHDA, CDR2 SQIVND (reference sequence). Trimming shortened V by 6 bases and J by 3 bases, and 12 bases separated the two germline ends. The CDR3 totals 14 residues. The CDR3 region has the DNA TGTGCCAGTAGCCGGGTCAGGGACAATCAGCCCCAGCATTTT. Amino acid sequence: CASSRVRDNQPQHF.

This clone was detected only once. The gene calls are TRBV6-2 or TRBV6-3 and TRBJ2-7, with TRBD2 identical over 7 bases. J gave up 3 bases and V 3 bases, and 5 bases lay outside the gene matches. The CDR3 extends over 14 amino acids. The germline V gene encodes CDR1 MNHEY and CDR2 SVGEGT. CDR3 nucleotides: TGTGCCAGCAGTTATATCGGGAGGTACTACGAGCAGTACTTC. Encoded protein: CASSYIGRYYEQYF.

The CDR3 DNA is TGTGCCAGCAGTTTAGAACAGGGTATTAACACTGAAGCTTTCTTT. Protein: CASSLEQGINTEAFF. The chain is built from TRBV6-5 and TRBJ1-1, with D tentatively TRBD1 (6 bases). The CDR3 extends over 15 amino acids. The V end was cut by 4 bases, the J end by 2 bases, with 14 bases between. The germline gives CDR1 MNHEY, CDR2 SVGAGI.

J is TRBJ1-6 and V is TRBV27, with 7 bases matching TRBD1. CDR3 length: 15 residues. V trimming: 5 bases; J trimming: 10 bases; junction bases outside the gene matches: 11. CDR1 and CDR2 from the germline V gene are MNHEY and SMNVEV (reference sequence). Here the CDR3 reads CASSPDREQYSPLHF. For the CDR3, the DNA is TGTGCCAGCAGTCCCGACAGGGAACAATACTCACCCCTCCACTTT.

V and J are TRBV6-5 and TRBJ1-1, with TRBD1 matching over 7 bases. V shed 6 bases, J shed 3 bases, and the junction held 7 bases outside the gene matches. The germline gives CDR1 MNHEY, CDR2 SVGAGI. The CDR3 consists of 14 residues. CDR3 in DNA: TGTGCCAGCAGAAGGGACAGATGGGACACTGAAGCTTTCTTT. This gives the protein CASRRDRWDTEAFF.

The sample holds a few counts of this clone. The V call is TRBV7-9, the J call TRBJ2-7; D not resolved. Trimming took off 3 bases at V and 2 bases at J, with 17 bases between the two ends. Germline V gene sequence: CDR1 SEHNR, CDR2 FQNEAQ (reference sequence). The CDR3 is made up of 16 amino acids. CDR3 in amino acids: CASSFLNSKPAYEQYF. CDR3 DNA: TGTGCCAGCAGCTTCCTTAACAGCAAGCCGGCCTACGAGCAGTACTTC.

This clone was seen a few times. The chain links TRBV7-8 to TRBJ2-7; TRBD1 agrees at 11 bases. This CDR3 is 18 amino acids long. The germline V gene has CDR1 SGHVS and CDR2 FQNEAQ. J was trimmed by 0 bases and V by 5 bases; bases with no gene match: 12. The CDR3 loop reads CASSLVGTGGFSSYEQYF. The CDR3 region has the DNA TGTGCCAGCAGCCTAGTGGGGACAGGGGGTTTCAGCTCCTACGAGCAGTACTTC.

The chain joins TRBV27 to TRBJ2-3; 16 positions agree with TRBD2. The CDR3 has 19 residues. V dropped 5 bases and J dropped 2; count of bases not matched to a gene: 10. Germline CDR1 is MNHEY and CDR2 is SMNVEV (reference sequence). This CDR3 reads CASSLPPGTSGGATDTQYF. As DNA, the CDR3 is TGTGCCAGCAGTCTGCCACCCGGGACTAGCGGGGGGGCCACAGATACGCAGTATTTT.

This chain joins TRBV5-1 and TRBJ2-5; 7 positions match TRBD1. Germline V gene data show CDR1 as SGHRS and CDR2 as YFSETQ. This CDR3 is 13 amino acids long. V dropped 4 bases and J dropped 2; count of bases not matched to a gene: 2. CDR3 DNA: TGCGCCAGCAGCCAGGGACAGCAAGAGACCCAGTACTTC. It yields the protein CASSQGQQETQYF.

CDR3: CASSSNRGTDTQYF. Written as DNA, the CDR3 is TGTGCCAGCAGTTCTAACAGGGGGACAGATACGCAGTATTTT. This chain links TRBV6-5 with TRBJ2-3; 8 nucleotides match TRBD1. This CDR3 comprises 14 residues. V dropped 4 bases and J dropped 3; count of bases not matched to a gene: 3. Germline-derived CDR1 and CDR2 are MNHEY and SVGAGI.

This rearrangement joins TRBV19 to TRBJ1-5; D is unresolved. In germline, CDR1 is LNHDA, CDR2 SQIVND (reference sequence). Trimming cost V 3 bases and J 2 bases, with 11 bases left between them. The CDR3 contains 15 residues. The CDR3 DNA reads as TGTGCCAGTAGTATGGCGGGCGTAGGCAATCAGCCCCAGCATTTT. Encoded protein: CASSMAGVGNQPQHF.

The rearrangement links TRBV30 to TRBJ1-1, with 7 positions matching TRBD1. The CDR3 totals 12 residues. J lost 6 bases, V lost 7 bases, and 8 bases had no gene match. Germline lookup yields CDR1 GTSNPN and CDR2 SVGIG (reference sequence). In nucleotides, the CDR3 is TGTGCCTCACAGGGGCGTCTAGCTGAAGCTTTCTTT. It specifies CASQGRLAEAFF.